This T cell receptor (beta chain) was profiled in a study of blood T cell repertoires in COVID-19. Study overall: Both acute and convalescent COVID-19 samples were obtained from the United States, Italy and Spain. Sources were T cells, B-cell-depleted T cells, or PBMCs; the material itself was cDNA or gDNA.

The V segment lost 4 bases and the J segment 5 bases; nucleotides outside the gene matches: 4. Germline CDR1 is ENHRY and CDR2 is SYGVKD. The CDR3 is made up of 14 amino acids. Authors' processing steps: The assay estimated nucleated cells by amplifying reference gene primers. Profiling relied on immunoSEQ multiplex PCR, and the TCRdb table lists in-frame clones only, not all of them. For V, J and clone size, that table is used; D and trimming come from the DNA. Among around 300,000 clones listed, under 90% were seen once. The source is a man aged 50-60 years with acute or convalescent COVID-19. V and J are TRBV10-3 and TRBJ2-1; the match to TRBD2 covers 8 bases. Input material: peripheral blood. The DNA of the CDR3 is TGTGCCATCAGTGTGTCGGGGGGGCACAATGAGCAGTTCTTC. Translation gives CAISVSGGHNEQFF.